The next 6 T cell receptor beta chains were all read from a single sample in a study of blood T cells in healthy people across ages. Using a J-beta primer mix together with a sample-barcoded 5' primer, a second PCR was run for about 6 to 12 cycles. TCRdb reprocessed the 5' RACE reads via MiXCR and lists one record per CDR3 protein. Among about 670,000 distinct CDR3 sequences listed, around 50% were seen once. The sample consisted of blood. The source of these receptors is a woman at least 80 years old in good health.

The rearrangement joins TRBV29-1 to TRBJ2-7; 7 bases are a match to TRBD1. Germline V gene sequence: CDR1 SQVTM, CDR2 ANQGSEA. Germline trimming cut 4 bases from V and 6 bases from J; bases unmatched to any gene: 6. The CDR3 runs to 12 residues. In DNA, the CDR3 is TGCAGCGTTGGACAGGGAGTGGCCGAGCAGTACTTC. It encodes CSVGQGVAEQYF.

This clonotype was picked up a small number of times. The chain recombines TRBV25-1 with TRBJ2-7; 7 bases agree with TRBD1. J lost 3 bases, V lost 4 bases, and 3 bases had no gene match. The CDR3 has 13 amino acids. Germline V gives CDR1 MGHDK, CDR2 SYGVNS. The CDR3 DNA reads TGTGCCAGCAGTGCAGGGGGTGGCTACGAGCAGTACTTC. Its protein product is CASSAGGGYEQYF.

The chain uses TRBV6-5 and TRBJ2-1, with D tentatively TRBD1 or TRBD2 (6 bases each). The CDR3 loop spans 13 amino acids. V gave up 7 bases and J gave up 11 bases, with 18 bases separating them. Per the germline V gene, CDR1 is MNHEY and CDR2 is SVGAGI. CDR3 amino acids: CASTATGAGQQFF. Written as DNA, the CDR3 is TGTGCCAGCACCGCGACGGGGGCCGGTCAGCAGTTCTTC.

This clonotype was found many times. CDR3 DNA: TGTGCCAGCAGTATCCAAGGGTTCGGCGAGCAGTACTTC. Encoded protein: CASSIQGFGEQYF. The V gene is TRBV12-3 or TRBV12-4, the J gene TRBJ2-7; D gene ambiguous. The CDR3 sequence is 13 residues long. V dropped 5 bases and J dropped 6 bases, with 14 bases sitting between them.

The V call is TRBV28, the J call TRBJ2-3; D gene ambiguous. Germline CDR1 reads MDHEN; CDR2 reads SYDVKM. The V gene lost 5 bases and the J gene lost 2 bases, with 14 bases spanning the gap. The length of the CDR3 is 15 residues. The DNA of the CDR3 is TGTGCCAGCAGTCGCCATGGCGAGATCACAGATACGCAGTATTTT. It encodes CASSRHGEITDTQYF.

The chain carries TRBV7-2 and TRBJ1-2, with D possibly TRBD1 on 6 matching bases. The germline V and J ends were trimmed by 3 bases and 8 bases, with 13 bases remaining between them. The CDR3 runs to 13 residues. Germline CDR1 SGHTA, CDR2 FQGNSA. In nucleotides, the CDR3 is TGTGCCAGCAGCTTTGAAGACAGGAGCGGCTACACCTTC. This translates into CASSFEDRSGYTF.